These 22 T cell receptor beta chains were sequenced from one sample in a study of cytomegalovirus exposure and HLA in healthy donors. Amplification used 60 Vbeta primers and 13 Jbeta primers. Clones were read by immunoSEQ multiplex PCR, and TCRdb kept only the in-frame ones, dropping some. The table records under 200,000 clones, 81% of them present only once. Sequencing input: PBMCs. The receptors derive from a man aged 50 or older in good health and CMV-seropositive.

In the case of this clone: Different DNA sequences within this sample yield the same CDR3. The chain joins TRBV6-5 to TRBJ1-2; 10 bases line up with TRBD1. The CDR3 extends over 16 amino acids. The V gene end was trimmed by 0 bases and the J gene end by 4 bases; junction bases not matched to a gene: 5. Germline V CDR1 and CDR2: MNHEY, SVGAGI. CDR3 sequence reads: CASSYSRTGGGYGYTF. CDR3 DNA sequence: TGTGCCAGCAGTTACTCCCGGACAGGGGGAGGCTATGGCTACACCTTC.

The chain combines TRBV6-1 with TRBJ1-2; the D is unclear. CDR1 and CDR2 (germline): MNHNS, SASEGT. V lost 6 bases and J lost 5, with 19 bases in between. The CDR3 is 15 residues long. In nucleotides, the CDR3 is TGTGCCAGCAGACCTCGGGGAGGGTGGGATTATGGCTACACCTTC. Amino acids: CASRPRGGWDYGYTF.

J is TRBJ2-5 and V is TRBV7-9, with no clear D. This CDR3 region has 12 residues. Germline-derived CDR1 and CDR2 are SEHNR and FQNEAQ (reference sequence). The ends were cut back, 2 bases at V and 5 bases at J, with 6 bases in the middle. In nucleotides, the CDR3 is TGTGCCAGCAGCTTACAGAGGGAGACCCAGTACTTC. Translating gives CASSLQRETQYF.

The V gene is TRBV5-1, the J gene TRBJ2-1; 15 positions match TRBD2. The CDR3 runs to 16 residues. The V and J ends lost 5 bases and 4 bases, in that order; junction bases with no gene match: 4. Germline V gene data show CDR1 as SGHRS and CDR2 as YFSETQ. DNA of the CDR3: TGCGCCAGCAGACAAGGACTAGCGGGGGGGTACAATGAGCAGTTCTTC. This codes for CASRQGLAGGYNEQFF.

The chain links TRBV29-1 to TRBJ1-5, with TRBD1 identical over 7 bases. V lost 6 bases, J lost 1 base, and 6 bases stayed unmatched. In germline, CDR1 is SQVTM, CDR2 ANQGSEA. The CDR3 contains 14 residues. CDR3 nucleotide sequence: TGCAGCGTCTACACGGGACAGAGCAATCAGCCCCAGCATTTT. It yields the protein CSVYTGQSNQPQHF.

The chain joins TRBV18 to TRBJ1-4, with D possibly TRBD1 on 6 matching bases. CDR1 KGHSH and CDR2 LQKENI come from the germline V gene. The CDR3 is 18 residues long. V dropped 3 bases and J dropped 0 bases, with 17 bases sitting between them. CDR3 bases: TGTGCCAGCTCACCTCTTGGACAGCAGAGTGCAACTAATGAAAAACTGTTTTTT. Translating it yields CASSPLGQQSATNEKLFF.

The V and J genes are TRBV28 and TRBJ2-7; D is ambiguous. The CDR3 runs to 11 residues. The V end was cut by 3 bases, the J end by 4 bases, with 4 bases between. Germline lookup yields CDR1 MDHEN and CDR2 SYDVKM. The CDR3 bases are TGTGCCAGCAGTTTCCGGTACGAGCAGTACTTC. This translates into CASSFRYEQYF.

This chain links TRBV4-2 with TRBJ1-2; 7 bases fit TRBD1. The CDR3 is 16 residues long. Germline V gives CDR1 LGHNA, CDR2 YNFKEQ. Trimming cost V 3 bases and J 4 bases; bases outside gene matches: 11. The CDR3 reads CASSHGRQGGSYGYTF. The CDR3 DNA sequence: TGTGCCAGCAGCCACGGTAGACAGGGAGGCTCCTATGGCTACACCTTC.

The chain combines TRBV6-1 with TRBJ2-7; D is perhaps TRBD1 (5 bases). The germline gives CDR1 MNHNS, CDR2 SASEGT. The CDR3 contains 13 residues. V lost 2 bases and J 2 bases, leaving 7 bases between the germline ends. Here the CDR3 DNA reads TGTGCCAGCAGTGAAAGGGGCACCTACGAGCAGTACTTC. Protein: CASSERGTYEQYF.

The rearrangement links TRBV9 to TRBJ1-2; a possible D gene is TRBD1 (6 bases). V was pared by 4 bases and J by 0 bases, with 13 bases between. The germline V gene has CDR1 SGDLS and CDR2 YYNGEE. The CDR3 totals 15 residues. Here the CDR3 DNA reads TGTGCCAGCAGCTTCTTCGGGACATCTAACTATGGCTACACCTTC. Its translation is CASSFFGTSNYGYTF.

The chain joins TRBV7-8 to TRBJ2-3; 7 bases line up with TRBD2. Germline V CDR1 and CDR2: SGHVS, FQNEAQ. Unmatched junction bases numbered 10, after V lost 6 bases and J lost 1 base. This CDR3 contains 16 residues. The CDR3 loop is CASSSDGLAGTDTQYF. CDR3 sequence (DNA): TGTGCCAGCAGTTCAGATGGGCTAGCGGGCACAGATACGCAGTATTTT.

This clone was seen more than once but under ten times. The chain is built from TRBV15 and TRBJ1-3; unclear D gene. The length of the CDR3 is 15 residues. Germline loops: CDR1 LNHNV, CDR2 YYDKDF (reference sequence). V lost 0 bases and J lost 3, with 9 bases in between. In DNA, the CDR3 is TGTGCCACCAGCAGAGACCGGGGTCTTGGAAACACCATATATTTT. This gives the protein CATSRDRGLGNTIYF.

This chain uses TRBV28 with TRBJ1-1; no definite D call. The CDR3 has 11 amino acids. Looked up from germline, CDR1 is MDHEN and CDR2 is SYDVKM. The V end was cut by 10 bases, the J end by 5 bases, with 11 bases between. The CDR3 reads CATQIQTEAFF. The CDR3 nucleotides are TGTGCCACCCAAATCCAAACTGAAGCTTTCTTT.

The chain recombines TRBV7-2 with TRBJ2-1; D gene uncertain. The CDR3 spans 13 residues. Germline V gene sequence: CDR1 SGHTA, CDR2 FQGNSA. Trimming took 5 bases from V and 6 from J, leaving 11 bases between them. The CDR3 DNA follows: TGTGCCAGCAGCAAATTCACTCTCAATGAGCAGTTCTTC. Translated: CASSKFTLNEQFF.

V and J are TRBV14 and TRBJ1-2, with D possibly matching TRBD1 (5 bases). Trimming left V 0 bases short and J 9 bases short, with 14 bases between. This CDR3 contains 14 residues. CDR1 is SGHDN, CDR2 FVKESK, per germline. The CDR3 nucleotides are TGTGCCAGCAGCCAAGATCGCGCAGGGTTGCGCTACACCTTC. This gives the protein CASSQDRAGLRYTF. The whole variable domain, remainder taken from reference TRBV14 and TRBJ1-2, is EAGVTQFPSHSVIEKGQTVTLRCDPISGHDNLYWYRRVMGKEIKFLLHFVKESKQDESGMPNNRFLAERTGGTYSTLKVQPAELEDSGVYFCASSQDRAGLRYTFGSGTRLTVV.

This CDR3 reads CASSLTRNYGYTF. In DNA, the CDR3 is TGTGCCAGCAGCTTGACTAGGAACTATGGCTACACCTTC. The chain carries TRBV7-2 and TRBJ1-2; D remains ambiguous. With 3 bases removed from V and 2 bases from J, the gap between germline ends came to 7 bases. Germline V lookup: CDR1 SGHTA, CDR2 FQGNSA. The CDR3 runs to 13 residues.

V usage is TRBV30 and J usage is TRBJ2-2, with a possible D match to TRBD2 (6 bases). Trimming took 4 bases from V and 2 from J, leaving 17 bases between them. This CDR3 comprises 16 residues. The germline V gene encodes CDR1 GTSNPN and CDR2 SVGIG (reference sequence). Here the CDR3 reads CAWTLETGLNTGELFF. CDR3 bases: TGTGCCTGGACGTTGGAGACGGGACTCAACACCGGGGAGCTGTTTTTT.

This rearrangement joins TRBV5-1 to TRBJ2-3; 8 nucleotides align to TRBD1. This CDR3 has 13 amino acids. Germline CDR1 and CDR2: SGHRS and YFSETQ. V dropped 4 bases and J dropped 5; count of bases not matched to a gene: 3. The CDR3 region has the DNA TGCGCCAGCAGCGGCGGACAGGGAGATACGCAGTATTTT. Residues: CASSGGQGDTQYF.

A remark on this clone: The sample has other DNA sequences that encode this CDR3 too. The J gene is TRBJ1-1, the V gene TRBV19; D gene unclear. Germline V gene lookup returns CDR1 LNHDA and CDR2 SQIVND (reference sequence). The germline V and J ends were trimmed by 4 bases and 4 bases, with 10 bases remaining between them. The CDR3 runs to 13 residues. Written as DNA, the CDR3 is TGTGCCAGTAGTACCTCGGGGTTCACTGAAGCTTTCTTT. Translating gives CASSTSGFTEAFF.

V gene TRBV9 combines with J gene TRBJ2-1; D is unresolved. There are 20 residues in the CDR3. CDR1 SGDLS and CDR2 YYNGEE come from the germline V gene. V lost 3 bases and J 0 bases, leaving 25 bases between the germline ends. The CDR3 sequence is CASSGRQVPGPESSYNEQFF. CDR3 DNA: TGTGCCAGCAGCGGACGGCAGGTCCCAGGTCCTGAGAGCTCCTACAATGAGCAGTTCTTC.

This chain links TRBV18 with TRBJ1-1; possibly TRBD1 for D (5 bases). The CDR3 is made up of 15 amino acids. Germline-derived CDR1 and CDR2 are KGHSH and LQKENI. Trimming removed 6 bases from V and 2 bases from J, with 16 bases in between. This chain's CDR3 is CASSRGGDSNTEAFF. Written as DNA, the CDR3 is TGTGCCAGCTCCCGCGGGGGGGATTCAAACACTGAAGCTTTCTTT.

The CDR3 loop reads CASSSLLTGGHQPQHF. DNA for the CDR3: TGTGCCAGCAGCTCCCTTCTTACAGGGGGCCATCAGCCCCAGCATTTT. The V and J genes are TRBV7-3 and TRBJ1-5, with 9 bases lining up with TRBD1. There are 16 residues in the CDR3. Germline CDR1 reads SGHTA; CDR2 reads FQGTGA. The junction had 9 bases not matched to a gene; V was cut back by 4 bases and J by 5 bases.